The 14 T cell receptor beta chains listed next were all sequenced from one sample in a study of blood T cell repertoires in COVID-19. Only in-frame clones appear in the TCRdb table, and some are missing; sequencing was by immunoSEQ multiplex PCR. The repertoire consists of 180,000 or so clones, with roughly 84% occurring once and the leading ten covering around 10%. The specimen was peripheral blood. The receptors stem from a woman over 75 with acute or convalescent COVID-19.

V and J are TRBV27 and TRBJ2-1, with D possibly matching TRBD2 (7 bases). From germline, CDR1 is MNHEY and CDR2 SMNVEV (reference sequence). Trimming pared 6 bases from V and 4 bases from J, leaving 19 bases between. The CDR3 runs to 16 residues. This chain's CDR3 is CASRPRGRGGYNEQFF. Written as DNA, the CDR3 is TGTGCCAGCAGACCCCGGGGGAGGGGGGGATACAATGAGCAGTTCTTC.

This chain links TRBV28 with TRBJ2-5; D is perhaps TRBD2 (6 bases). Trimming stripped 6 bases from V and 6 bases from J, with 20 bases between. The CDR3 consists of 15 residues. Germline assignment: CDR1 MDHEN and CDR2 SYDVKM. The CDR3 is CASSPPGGAGKTQYF. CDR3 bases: TGTGCCAGCAGCCCTCCCGGAGGGGCCGGGAAGACCCAGTACTTC.

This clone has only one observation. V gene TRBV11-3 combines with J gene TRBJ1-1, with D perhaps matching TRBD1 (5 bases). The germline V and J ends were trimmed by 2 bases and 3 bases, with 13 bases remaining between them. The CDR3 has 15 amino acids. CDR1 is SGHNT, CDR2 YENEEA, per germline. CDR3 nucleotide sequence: TGTGCCAGCAGCTTAAGGGGAGGTGGGGACACTGAAGCTTTCTTT. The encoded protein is CASSLRGGGDTEAFF.

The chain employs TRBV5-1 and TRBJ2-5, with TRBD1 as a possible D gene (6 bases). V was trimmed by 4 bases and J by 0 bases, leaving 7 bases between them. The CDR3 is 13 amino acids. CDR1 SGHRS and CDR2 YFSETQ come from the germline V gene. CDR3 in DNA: TGCGCCAGCAGCGGGGACAACCAAGAGACCCAGTACTTC. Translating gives CASSGDNQETQYF.

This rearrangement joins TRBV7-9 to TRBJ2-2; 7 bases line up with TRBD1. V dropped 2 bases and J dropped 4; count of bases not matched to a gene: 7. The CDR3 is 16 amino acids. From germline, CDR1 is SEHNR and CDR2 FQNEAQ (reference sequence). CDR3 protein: CASSLRSGTATGELFF. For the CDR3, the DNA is TGTGCCAGCAGCTTACGGTCCGGGACAGCCACCGGGGAGCTGTTTTTT.

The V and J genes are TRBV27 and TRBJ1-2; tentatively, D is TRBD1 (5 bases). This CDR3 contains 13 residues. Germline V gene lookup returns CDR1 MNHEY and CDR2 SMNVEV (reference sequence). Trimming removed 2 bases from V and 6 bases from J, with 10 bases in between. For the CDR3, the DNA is TGTGCCAGCAGTTTACGGACAAGCGATGGCTACACCTTC. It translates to CASSLRTSDGYTF.

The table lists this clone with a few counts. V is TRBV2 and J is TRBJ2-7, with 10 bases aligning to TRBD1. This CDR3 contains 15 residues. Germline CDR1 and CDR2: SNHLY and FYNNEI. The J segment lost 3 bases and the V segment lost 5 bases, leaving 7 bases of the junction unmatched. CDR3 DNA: TGTGCCAGCAGTCCAAGACAGGGGGCTGACTACGAGCAGTACTTC. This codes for CASSPRQGADYEQYF.

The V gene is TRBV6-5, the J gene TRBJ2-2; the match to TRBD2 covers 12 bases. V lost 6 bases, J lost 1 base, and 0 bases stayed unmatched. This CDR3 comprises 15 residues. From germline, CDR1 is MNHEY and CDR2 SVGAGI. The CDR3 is CASRGLAGNTGELFF. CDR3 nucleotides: TGTGCCAGCAGGGGACTAGCGGGGAACACCGGGGAGCTGTTTTTT.

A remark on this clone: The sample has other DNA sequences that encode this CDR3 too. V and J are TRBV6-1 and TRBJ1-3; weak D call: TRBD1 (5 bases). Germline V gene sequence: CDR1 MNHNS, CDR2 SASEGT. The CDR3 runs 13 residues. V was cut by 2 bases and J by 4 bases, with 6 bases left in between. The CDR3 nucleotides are TGTGCCAGCAGTGAAACAGGCGGAAACACCATATATTTT. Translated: CASSETGGNTIYF.

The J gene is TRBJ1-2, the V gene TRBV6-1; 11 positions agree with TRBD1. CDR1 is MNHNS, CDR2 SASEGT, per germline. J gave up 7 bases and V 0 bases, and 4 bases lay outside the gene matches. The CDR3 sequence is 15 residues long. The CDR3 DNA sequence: TGTGCCAGCAGTGAAGCCGGGACAGGGGGATCTGGCTACACCTTC. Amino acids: CASSEAGTGGSGYTF.

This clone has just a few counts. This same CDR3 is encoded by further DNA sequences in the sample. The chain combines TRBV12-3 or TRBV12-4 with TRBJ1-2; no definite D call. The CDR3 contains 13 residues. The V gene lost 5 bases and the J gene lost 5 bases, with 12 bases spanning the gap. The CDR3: CASSGRRGYGYTF. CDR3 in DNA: TGTGCCAGCAGTGGGCGGAGAGGGTATGGCTACACCTTC.

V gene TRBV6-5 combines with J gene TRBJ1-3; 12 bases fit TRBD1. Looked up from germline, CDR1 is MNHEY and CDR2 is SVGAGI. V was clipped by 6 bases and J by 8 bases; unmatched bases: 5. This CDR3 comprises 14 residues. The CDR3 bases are TGTGCCAGCAGGAGGGGACAGGGGGCTGACACCATATATTTT. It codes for CASRRGQGADTIYF.

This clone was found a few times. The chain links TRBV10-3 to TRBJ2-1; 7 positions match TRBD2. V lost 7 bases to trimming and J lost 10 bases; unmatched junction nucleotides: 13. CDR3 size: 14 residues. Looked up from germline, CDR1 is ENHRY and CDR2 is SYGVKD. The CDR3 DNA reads TGTGCCATCATGGCTAGCGGTAATGCAAGAGAGCAGTTCTTC. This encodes CAIMASGNAREQFF.

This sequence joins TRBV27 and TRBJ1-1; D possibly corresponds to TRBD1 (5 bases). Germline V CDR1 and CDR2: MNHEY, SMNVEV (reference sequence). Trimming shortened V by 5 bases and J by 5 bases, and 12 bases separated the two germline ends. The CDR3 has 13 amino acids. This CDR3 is CASSLRTSTEAFF. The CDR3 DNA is TGTGCCAGCAGTCTAAGGACAAGTACTGAAGCTTTCTTT.